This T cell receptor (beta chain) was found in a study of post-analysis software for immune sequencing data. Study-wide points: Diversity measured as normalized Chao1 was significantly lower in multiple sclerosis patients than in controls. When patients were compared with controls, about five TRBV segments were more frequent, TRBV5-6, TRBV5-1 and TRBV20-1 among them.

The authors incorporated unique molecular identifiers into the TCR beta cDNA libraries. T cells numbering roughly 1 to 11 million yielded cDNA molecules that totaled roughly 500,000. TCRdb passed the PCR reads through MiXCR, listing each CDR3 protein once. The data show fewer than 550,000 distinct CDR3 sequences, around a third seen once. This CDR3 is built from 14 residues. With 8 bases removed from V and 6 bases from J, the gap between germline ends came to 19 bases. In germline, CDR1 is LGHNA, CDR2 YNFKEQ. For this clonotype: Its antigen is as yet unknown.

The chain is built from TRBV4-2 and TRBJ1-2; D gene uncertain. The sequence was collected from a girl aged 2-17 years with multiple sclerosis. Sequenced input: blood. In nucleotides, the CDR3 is TGTGCCAGCCGGAGGACGGCCGTCAGTGATGGCTACACCTTC. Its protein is CASRRTAVSDGYTF.